These 19 T cell receptor beta chains came from one sample sequenced in a study of a mutant IDH1 vaccine in newly diagnosed glioma. Generated by immunoSEQ multiplex PCR, the TCRdb table keeps only in-frame clones and is missing some. The data hold 65,000 to 70,000 clones, with 80% to 90% observed a single time. Described time point: baseline, week 1 (first vaccination visit). Noted treatment: pre-vaccination baseline after standard-of-care therapy. The material was peripheral blood mononuclear cells (PBMCs), obtained from a glioma patient treated with radiotherapy, temozolomide or both. The receptors here all came from a woman aged 18 to 35 with glioma. Some clones in this sample may be carry-over from other donors' samples.

The chain recombines TRBV2 with TRBJ2-5; TRBD2 aligns across 10 bases. The CDR3 extends over 13 amino acids. V gave up 9 bases and J gave up 4 bases; unmatched junction bases: 5. Germline V CDR1 and CDR2: SNHLY, FYNNEI. CDR3 sequence (DNA): TGTGCCAGGGGACTAGCGTATGGAGAGACCCAGTACTTC. This translates into CARGLAYGETQYF.

V and J are TRBV5-1 and TRBJ1-1; D might be TRBD1 (6 bases). CDR1 SGHRS and CDR2 YFSETQ come from the germline V gene. The V gene lost 3 bases and the J gene lost 1 base, with 10 bases spanning the gap. The CDR3 totals 14 residues. The CDR3 coding sequence is TGCGCCAGCAGCTACACAGGGACGAACACTGAAGCTTTCTTT. It yields the protein CASSYTGTNTEAFF.

This clone was seen repeatedly, ten times or more. The same CDR3 also results from other DNA sequences found in this sample. This chain links TRBV6-1 with TRBJ1-5; perhaps TRBD1 as D (6 bases). This CDR3 contains 12 residues. V gave up 6 bases and J gave up 4 bases, with 7 bases separating them. Per germline, CDR1 MNHNS and CDR2 SASEGT. This chain's CDR3 is CASRGGNQPQHF. The CDR3 nucleotides are TGTGCCAGCAGAGGGGGGAATCAGCCCCAGCATTTT.

This clone was observed a few times. The chain couples TRBV7-3 to TRBJ1-1; D perhaps matches TRBD1 (5 bases). Germline V gene data show CDR1 as SGHTA and CDR2 as FQGTGA. V lost 5 bases and J 5 bases, leaving 18 bases between the germline ends. This CDR3 has 15 amino acids. The CDR3 sequence is CASSKTGGGGTEAFF. As DNA, the CDR3 is TGTGCCAGCAGCAAAACCGGTGGGGGAGGGACTGAAGCTTTCTTT. The full variable domain, with the rest looked up from reference TRBV7-3 and TRBJ1-1, is GAGVSQTPSNKVTEKGKYVELRCDPISGHTALYWYRQSLGQGPEFLIYFQGTGAADDSGLPNDRFFAVRPEGSVSTLKIQRTERGDSAVYLCASSKTGGGGTEAFFGQGTRLTVV.

The V gene is TRBV6-1, the J gene TRBJ1-2, with D possibly matching TRBD1 (5 bases). Per the germline V gene, CDR1 is MNHNS and CDR2 is SASEGT. With 8 bases removed from V and 1 base from J, the gap between germline ends came to 11 bases. The CDR3 contains 13 residues. The CDR3 sequence is CASPGLDNYGYTF. CDR3 in DNA: TGTGCCAGCCCAGGGCTCGATAACTATGGCTACACCTTC.

The V gene is TRBV7-9, the J gene TRBJ2-7; tentatively, D is TRBD1 (5 bases). The CDR3 is made up of 15 amino acids. Germline V gene lookup returns CDR1 SEHNR and CDR2 FQNEAQ (reference sequence). Deletions cut 3 bases from V and 0 bases from J, with 12 bases between. The DNA of the CDR3 is TGTGCCAGCAGCTTTTTCACAGACAGCTCCTACGAGCAGTACTTC. Its translation: CASSFFTDSSYEQYF.

The chain employs TRBV6-5 and TRBJ1-5; D perhaps matches TRBD1 (5 bases). This CDR3 region has 14 residues. Trimming cost V 4 bases and J 3 bases, with 10 bases left between them. Germline assignment: CDR1 MNHEY and CDR2 SVGAGI. This CDR3 reads CASSSGGINQPQHF. CDR3 in DNA: TGTGCCAGCAGTTCGGGGGGGATCAATCAGCCCCAGCATTTT.

V and J are TRBV7-2 and TRBJ2-1; D is ambiguous. V lost 7 bases and J lost 9, with 22 bases in between. This CDR3 is 15 amino acids long. CDR1 and CDR2 from the germline V gene are SGHTA and FQGNSA. The CDR3 region has the DNA TGTGCCAGCACCGAGGTGGTGGTTCTAACGGGTGAGCAGTTCTTC. Protein sequence: CASTEVVVLTGEQFF.

The V call is TRBV12-5, the J call TRBJ2-2; 10 bases fit TRBD2. From germline, CDR1 is LGHNT and CDR2 FRNRAP. V was clipped by 3 bases and J by 7 bases; unmatched bases: 8. There are 16 residues in the CDR3. DNA of the CDR3: TGTGCTAGTGGTTTCGCAGCGGGAGGGCCGGGCGGGGAGCTGTTTTTT. Protein sequence: CASGFAAGGPGGELFF.

The chain links TRBV19 to TRBJ1-3; TRBD1 aligns across 9 bases. The CDR3 has 15 amino acids. V shed 6 bases and J 4 bases; nucleotides not matched to a gene: 7. Per the germline V gene, CDR1 is LNHDA and CDR2 is SQIVND (reference sequence). This CDR3 is CASSQQGASGNTIYF. The CDR3, as DNA: TGTGCCAGTAGCCAACAGGGGGCGTCGGGAAACACCATATATTTT.

The V call is TRBV5-1, the J call TRBJ2-7, with D perhaps matching TRBD1 (6 bases). There are 13 residues in the CDR3. Germline V lookup: CDR1 SGHRS, CDR2 YFSETQ. The V end was cut by 5 bases, the J end by 6 bases, with 15 bases between. The CDR3 coding sequence is TGCGCCAGCAGGAGGGCAGGGGTAGTCGAGCAGTACTTC. Translation gives CASRRAGVVEQYF.

The rearrangement joins TRBV14 to TRBJ2-1; no firm D call. Trimming removed 1 base from V and 4 bases from J, with 11 bases in between. CDR3 size: 15 residues. The V gene's germline CDR1 is SGHDN and CDR2 FVKESK. In DNA, the CDR3 is TGTGCCAGCAGCCAAGTGAACCTGCGGTACAATGAGCAGTTCTTC. Translation gives CASSQVNLRYNEQFF.

This chain connects TRBV2 to TRBJ2-7; TRBD2 matches 7 bases. Germline CDR1 and CDR2: SNHLY and FYNNEI. The CDR3 contains 12 residues. The V and J ends lost 2 bases and 12 bases, in that order; junction bases with no gene match: 7. CDR3 in amino acids: CASSESLADAYF. The CDR3 nucleotides are TGTGCCAGCAGTGAAAGCCTAGCGGATGCGTACTTC.

This clone has only one observation. The genes are TRBV19 and TRBJ2-2; D is uncertain. V lost 5 bases and J lost 8, with 6 bases in between. The length of the CDR3 is 11 residues. Germline values: CDR1 LNHDA, CDR2 SQIVND (reference sequence). The CDR3, as DNA: TGTGCCAGTAGTCTGTTGGGGGAGCTGTTTTTT. Translation gives CASSLLGELFF.

The CDR3 protein is CASSPQSPNTEAFF. In DNA form, the CDR3 reads TGTGCCAGCAGTCCCCAATCCCCGAACACTGAAGCTTTCTTT. The chain links TRBV16 to TRBJ1-1, with unresolved D. Germline-derived CDR1 and CDR2 are KGHSY and FQNENV. CDR3 length equals 14 residues. The ends were cut back, 6 bases at V and 1 base at J, with 12 bases in the middle.

This clone was observed once. The V call is TRBV14, the J call TRBJ1-2, with TRBD1 as a possible D gene (5 bases). V gave up 3 bases and J gave up 4 bases, with 6 bases separating them. Germline V lookup: CDR1 SGHDN, CDR2 FVKESK. CDR3 length: 12 amino acids. This CDR3 is CASSQGRYGYTF. The DNA of the CDR3 is TGTGCCAGCAGCCAGGGGCGCTATGGCTACACCTTC.

This chain joins TRBV10-3 and TRBJ2-1; 9 bases align to TRBD2. The germline CDR1 and CDR2 sequences are ENHRY and SYGVKD. With 4 bases clipped from V and 7 bases from J, the junction kept 8 bases outside the gene matches. The CDR3 extends over 15 amino acids. In DNA, the CDR3 is TGTGCCATCAGTGTCGGGCTAGCGGGAACGAATGAGCAGTTCTTC. This gives the protein CAISVGLAGTNEQFF.

The rearrangement joins TRBV5-4 to TRBJ2-6; D not certain. In germline, CDR1 is SGHNT, CDR2 YYREEE (reference sequence). This CDR3 has 17 amino acids. V dropped 0 bases and J dropped 0 bases, with 10 bases sitting between them. CDR3 sequence: CASSLATRSSGANVLTF. CDR3 nucleotides: TGTGCCAGCAGCTTGGCTACCAGGTCCTCTGGGGCCAACGTCCTGACTTTC.

This chain uses TRBV7-2 with TRBJ2-7; D gene uncertain. Germline V gives CDR1 SGHTA, CDR2 FQGNSA. The CDR3 contains 15 residues. V was clipped by 4 bases and J by 0 bases, with 13 bases between them. CDR3 in amino acids: CASSSVGERSYEQYF. CDR3 nucleotides: TGTGCCAGCAGCTCCGTCGGCGAGCGCTCCTACGAGCAGTACTTC.